Below, 21 T cell receptor beta chains from the same sample are listed, as sequenced in a study. Each CDR3 protein gets one entry after TCRdb re-called the 5' RACE reads with MiXCR. This table has roughly 45,000 distinct CDR3 sequences, approximately 31% appearing once. The specimen was tumor-infiltrating memory CD4+ T cells sorted from the breast tumor. As to subset: memory CD4+ T cells, CD4+CD45RO+CD25-. These TCRs come from a female donor with breast cancer.

In this sample, this clonotype turned up many times. CDR3 region: CSARGRGALGTADTQYF. The CDR3 nucleotides read TGCAGTGCTAGGGGGCGGGGGGCCCTGGGCACCGCAGATACGCAGTATTTT. The chain uses TRBV20-1 and TRBJ2-3; the match to TRBD2 covers 8 bases. Germline CDR1 DFQATT, CDR2 SNEGSKA (reference sequence). Trimming cost V 3 bases and J 4 bases; bases outside gene matches: 15. The length of the CDR3 is 17 residues.

J is TRBJ1-1 and V is TRBV11-3; D gene ambiguous. In germline, CDR1 is SGHNT, CDR2 YENEEA. This CDR3 is 13 amino acids long. Trimming took 5 bases from V and 8 from J, leaving 15 bases between them. In nucleotides, the CDR3 is TGTGCCAGCAGCCATTCGCAGGATTCCGAAGCTTTCTTT. Protein: CASSHSQDSEAFF.

There are a few counts of this clonotype. This chain uses TRBV6-5 with TRBJ2-4; 14 nucleotides match TRBD2. V lost 5 bases, J lost 0 bases, and 21 bases stayed unmatched. The CDR3 is 23 residues long. CDR1 is MNHEY and CDR2 is SVGAGI in the germline V gene. The chain's CDR3 is CASSPGLAGVSNQFGLAKNIQYF. CDR3 DNA sequence: TGTGCCAGCAGTCCGGGACTAGCGGGAGTATCTAACCAATTCGGGCTAGCCAAAAACATTCAGTACTTC.

The J gene is TRBJ2-1, the V gene TRBV4-2; D could derive from TRBD1 or TRBD2 (6 bases each). This CDR3 has 14 residues. Trimming cost V 5 bases and J 9 bases, with 17 bases left between them. CDR1 LGHNA and CDR2 YNFKEQ come from the germline V gene. The CDR3 is CASSVSGGQGEQFF. For the CDR3, the DNA is TGTGCCAGCAGCGTCTCCGGGGGCCAAGGTGAGCAGTTCTTC.

Regarding this clonotype: An end of the junction differs from the germline gene, which may be a read error. The genes are TRBV6-5 and TRBJ1-1, with a weak D call TRBD1 (6 bases). The CDR3 consists of 15 residues. Germline V gives CDR1 MNHEY, CDR2 SVGAGI. The CDR3: CAGSYFSAGDTEAFF. The CDR3, as DNA: TGTGCCGGCAGTTATTTTTCCGCAGGGGACACTGAAGCTTTCTTT.

The genes are TRBV12-3 or TRBV12-4 and TRBJ1-6; D unclear. V lost 7 bases to trimming and J lost 7 bases, with 14 bases between them. The CDR3 loop spans 14 amino acids. The CDR3 spells CASTIGEGNSPLHF. The CDR3 DNA follows: TGTGCCAGCACCATTGGGGAAGGGAATTCACCCCTCCACTTT.

This clonotype was seen a handful of times. The rearrangement uses TRBV4-1 and TRBJ2-3; 9 bases line up with TRBD1. The trim removed 1 base at V and 1 base at J, leaving 3 bases unmatched. CDR1 is MGHRA, CDR2 YSYEKL, per germline. CDR3 length equals 16 residues. CDR3: CASSQGTGAGTDTQYF. The CDR3, as DNA: TGCGCCAGCAGCCAAGGGACAGGGGCGGGCACAGATACGCAGTATTTT.

The gene calls are TRBV29-1 and TRBJ2-1; possibly TRBD1 or TRBD2 for D (5 bases each). The CDR3 has 16 residues. Per germline, CDR1 SQVTM and CDR2 ANQGSEA. V was shortened by 5 bases and J by 3 bases, with 20 bases between the two germline ends. The CDR3 nucleotides read TGCAGCGTTCTTCGTTTCCGGGGTGGGGGCTACAATGAGCAGTTCTTC. Protein product: CSVLRFRGGGYNEQFF.

This clonotype occurred a few times. V is TRBV5-1 and J is TRBJ2-1; D possibly corresponds to TRBD2 (5 bases). In germline, CDR1 is SGHRS, CDR2 YFSETQ. This CDR3 has 13 residues. V was shortened by 0 bases and J by 6 bases, with 7 bases between the two germline ends. The CDR3 DNA is TGCGCCAGCAGCTTGGCGGGATCCAATGAGCAGTTCTTC. Encoded protein: CASSLAGSNEQFF. Together with reference TRBV5-1 and TRBJ2-1, the CDR3 gives the full variable domain: KAGVTQTPRYLIKTRGQQVTLSCSPISGHRSVSWYQQTPGQGLQFLFEYFSETQRNKGNFPGRFSGRQFSNSRSEMNVSTLELGDSALYLCASSLAGSNEQFFGPGTRLTVL.

This CDR3 reads CASSYQALPPVGEQYF. CDR3 nucleotide sequence: TGTGCCAGCAGTTACCAAGCGTTACCCCCAGTGGGCGAGCAGTACTTC. This chain joins TRBV6-6 and TRBJ2-7; the D is unclear. The germline V gene encodes CDR1 MNHNY and CDR2 SVGAGI (reference sequence). The CDR3 consists of 16 residues. V lost 2 bases and J lost 6, with 20 bases in between.

This chain connects TRBV4-1 to TRBJ1-2, with D possibly matching TRBD1 (6 bases). CDR1 MGHRA and CDR2 YSYEKL come from the germline V gene. The CDR3 sequence is 17 residues long. V was pared by 3 bases and J by 4 bases, with 21 bases between. This CDR3 is CASSQGHSVGYTYGYTF. The CDR3 region has the DNA TGCGCCAGCAGCCAGGGACACTCAGTCGGGTATACCTATGGCTACACCTTC.

This clonotype was seen many times. The chain is built from TRBV12-3 or TRBV12-4 and TRBJ2-1; no reliable D call. CDR3 size: 13 residues. The ends were cut back, 3 bases at V and 2 bases at J, with 5 bases in the middle. The CDR3 here is CASSLVTYNEQFF. CDR3 coding DNA: TGTGCCAGCAGTTTGGTAACCTACAATGAGCAGTTCTTC.

The sample holds a few counts of this clonotype. This rearrangement joins TRBV6-5 to TRBJ1-5; maybe TRBD1 (5 bases). The CDR3 runs to 14 residues. V was cut by 6 bases and J by 0 bases, with 9 bases left in between. Germline V CDR1 and CDR2: MNHEY, SVGAGI. Here the CDR3 reads CASRSGNSNQPQHF. The CDR3, as DNA: TGTGCCAGCAGGTCAGGGAATAGCAATCAGCCCCAGCATTTT.

The chain joins TRBV9 to TRBJ2-5, with 10 positions matching TRBD2. Trimming removed 4 bases from V and 1 base from J; junction bases left unmatched: 4. CDR3 length: 15 amino acids. Germline loops: CDR1 SGDLS, CDR2 YYNGEE. CDR3 coding DNA: TGTGCCAGCAGCTCTAGCGGGAGAACCCAAGAGACCCAGTACTTC. This encodes CASSSSGRTQETQYF.

The CDR3 coding sequence is TGCGCCAGCAGCGGGGGACGCGATCAGCCCCAGCATTTT. Translated, it gives CASSGGRDQPQHF. The chain carries TRBV5-1 and TRBJ1-5; TRBD1 might be the D (5 bases). This CDR3 is 13 amino acids long. Between the trimmed V and J ends, which lost 4 bases and 5 bases, there was a span of 10 bases. CDR1 and CDR2 from the germline V gene are SGHRS and YFSETQ.

This clonotype was picked up a small number of times. The chain carries TRBV7-3 and TRBJ1-6; 8 bases match TRBD1. Germline assignment: CDR1 SGHTA and CDR2 FQGTGA. CDR3 size: 14 residues. V was clipped by 5 bases and J by 6 bases; unmatched bases: 3. DNA of the CDR3: TGTGCCAGCAGCGGACAGGGCCTTAATTCACCCCTCCACTTT. It specifies CASSGQGLNSPLHF.

This clonotype was picked up a small number of times. This rearrangement joins TRBV30 to TRBJ2-7; 10 nucleotides line up with TRBD1. Germline CDR1 reads GTSNPN; CDR2 reads SVGIG (reference sequence). The V gene end was trimmed by 1 base and the J gene end by 5 bases; junction bases not matched to a gene: 11. The CDR3 contains 16 residues. The CDR3 here is CAWSDLPGQGSHEQYF. The CDR3 DNA sequence: TGTGCCTGGAGTGACCTTCCGGGACAGGGGTCCCACGAGCAGTACTTC.

The chain uses TRBV5-4 and TRBJ2-1; a weak D match, TRBD2 (5 bases). V was clipped by 4 bases and J by 5 bases, with 13 bases between them. The CDR3 loop spans 14 amino acids. Germline-derived CDR1 and CDR2 are SGHNT and YYREEE (reference sequence). CDR3: CASSMPPSNNEQFF. The CDR3 DNA is TGTGCCAGCAGCATGCCCCCTAGCAACAATGAGCAGTTCTTC. The variable domain in full, with the rest retrieved from reference TRBV5-4 and TRBJ2-1, is ETGVTQSPTHLIKTRGQQVTLRCSSQSGHNTVSWYQQALGQGPQFIFQYYREEENGRGNFPPRFSGLQFPNYSSELNVNALELDDSALYLCASSMPPSNNEQFFGPGTRLTVL.

This clonotype was picked up many times. The chain combines TRBV12-3 or TRBV12-4 with TRBJ2-3; possible D gene TRBD2, 5 bases. The CDR3 has 15 amino acids. V gave up 5 bases and J gave up 2 bases, with 14 bases separating them. The CDR3 here is CASSLHPGSTDTQYF. In DNA form, the CDR3 reads TGTGCCAGCAGTCTACATCCGGGATCCACAGATACGCAGTATTTT.

In this sample, this clonotype turned up a few times. The chain has TRBV20-1 and TRBJ2-5; 7 bases are a match to TRBD1. Germline V gene sequence: CDR1 DFQATT, CDR2 SNEGSKA (reference sequence). The CDR3 loop spans 13 amino acids. The ends lost 3 bases at V and 5 bases at J; junction bases unmatched: 6. CDR3: CSARETGWETQYF. The CDR3 coding sequence is TGCAGTGCTAGGGAGACAGGGTGGGAGACCCAGTACTTC.

This chain connects TRBV4-2 to TRBJ2-1; TRBD2 agrees at 8 bases. CDR1 and CDR2 (germline): LGHNA, YNFKEQ. This CDR3 contains 13 residues. After removal of 0 bases from V and 15 bases from J, the junction contained 7 bases not matched to a gene. The CDR3 here is CASSQDRGTSLFF. CDR3 DNA: TGTGCCAGCAGCCAAGATAGGGGGACTAGTCTGTTCTTC.